This TCR beta chain is from a study of cytomegalovirus exposure and HLA in healthy donors. Study-level points and caveats: Generally TCR sequences proved uncommon, though certain public TCRs appeared in numerous donors. In vitro experiments confirmed that three CMV-associated chains were specific for CMV antigens. Using the classifier, cytomegalovirus status was reportedly diagnosed with high specificity and sensitivity.

The sample holds a few counts of this clone. Its specificity is not known. The sample has other DNA sequences that encode this CDR3 too. CDR3 length: 15 amino acids. Germline CDR1 and CDR2: SGHDT and YYEEEE. The ends were cut back, 5 bases at V and 1 base at J, with 14 bases in the middle. The protocol was immunoSEQ multiplex PCR, while the TCRdb copy is restricted to in-frame clones and leaves out a portion. The sample shows 170,000 or so clones, 65% to 85% of them seen only once. The chain is built from TRBV5-6 and TRBJ2-3, with D perhaps TRBD2 (6 bases). The sample taken for sequencing was PBMCs. The TCR originated in a woman in her late teens or twenties in good health and CMV-seropositive. The CDR3 sequence is CASSRSVAGTDTQYF. The CDR3 DNA reads as TGTGCCAGCAGTAGAAGCGTAGCGGGCACAGATACGCAGTATTTT.